This entry describes one T cell receptor beta chain. The CDR3 consists of 15 residues. V gave up 5 bases and J gave up 0 bases, with 11 bases separating them. Per the germline V gene, CDR1 is SGHNT and CDR2 is YYREEE (reference sequence). The data derive from a study of blood T cell repertoires in COVID-19. About the research overall: The United States, Italy and Spain supplied acute and convalescent COVID-19 samples. Nucleic acid was either cDNA or gDNA, and it came from T cells, B-cell-depleted T cells, or PBMCs.

As processed by the authors: Amplifying reference gene primers gave estimates of nucleated cell counts. Only in-frame clones appear in the TCRdb table, and some are missing; sequencing was by immunoSEQ multiplex PCR. That table gives V, J and clone size, and the DNA gave D and trimming. This table holds approximately 190,000 clones, about 86% found once. Sequences were obtained from peripheral blood. This receptor was identified in a young man with active or convalescent COVID-19. V gene TRBV5-4 combines with J gene TRBJ1-4; weak D call: TRBD1 (6 bases). The CDR3 DNA reads TGTGCCAGCAGAATGGACAGCCCAACTAATGAAAAACTGTTTTTT. It encodes CASRMDSPTNEKLFF.